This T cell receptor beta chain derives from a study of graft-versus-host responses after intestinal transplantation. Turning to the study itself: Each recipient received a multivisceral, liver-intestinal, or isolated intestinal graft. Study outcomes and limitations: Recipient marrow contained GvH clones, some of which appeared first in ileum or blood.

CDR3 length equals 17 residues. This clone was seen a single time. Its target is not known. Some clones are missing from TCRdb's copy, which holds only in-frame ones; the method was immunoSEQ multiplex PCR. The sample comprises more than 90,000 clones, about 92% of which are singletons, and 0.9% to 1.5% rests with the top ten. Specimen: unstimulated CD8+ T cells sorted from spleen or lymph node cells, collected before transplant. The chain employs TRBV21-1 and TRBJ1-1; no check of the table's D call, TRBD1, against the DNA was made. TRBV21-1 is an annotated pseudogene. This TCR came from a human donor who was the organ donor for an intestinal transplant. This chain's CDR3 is CASSKGATSVTDTEAFF. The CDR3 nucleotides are TGTGCCAGCAGCAAAGGGGCGACGTCCGTCACTGACACTGAAGCTTTCTTT.